Shown below are 11 T cell receptor beta chains from a single sample sequenced in a study of shared clonotypes between healthy human individuals. Sequenced by immunoSEQ multiplex PCR; TCRdb stores in-frame clones only, minus some. The sample lists millions of clones, 90% to 95% seen once, with roughly 0.13% in the top ten. Sequencing was carried out using naive CD4+ T cells sorted from blood. Regarding subset: CD45RA+ positively selected. These receptors were taken from a man between 18 and 29 years old in good health.

The gene calls are TRBV28 and TRBJ1-2, with a possible D match to TRBD1 (5 bases). This CDR3 spans 13 amino acids. Germline loops: CDR1 MDHEN, CDR2 SYDVKM. With 5 bases removed from V and 0 bases from J, the gap between germline ends came to 7 bases. DNA for the CDR3: TGTGCCAGCAGTGCGGGGGCTAACTATGGCTACACCTTC. Protein: CASSAGANYGYTF.

For the CDR3, the DNA is TGTGCCAGTACCCGAGGCGGGGGTGGCAATCAGCCCCAGCATTTT. Amino acid sequence: CASTRGGGGNQPQHF. The rearrangement uses TRBV19 and TRBJ1-5; D perhaps matches TRBD1 (5 bases). This CDR3 has 15 amino acids. Germline-derived CDR1 and CDR2 are LNHDA and SQIVND (reference sequence). V shed 7 bases and J shed 2 bases, with 15 bases lying between them.

CDR3 residues: CASRRTVGVALHF. As DNA, the CDR3 is TGTGCCAGCAGAAGGACGGTCGGTGTGGCCCTCCACTTT. The chain recombines TRBV6-5 with TRBJ1-6, with D uncertain. The CDR3 consists of 13 residues. Germline CDR1 reads MNHEY; CDR2 reads SVGAGI. V was clipped by 6 bases and J by 14 bases, with 17 bases between them.

This clone appeared once. V and J are TRBV7-6 and TRBJ2-2; 7 positions match TRBD1. The CDR3 is made up of 15 amino acids. The ends lost 1 base at V and 4 bases at J; junction bases unmatched: 3. Germline V gene lookup returns CDR1 SGHVS and CDR2 FNYEAQ. CDR3 sequence (DNA): TGTGCCAGCAGCTTAGAAGACAGGGCCACCGGGGAGCTGTTTTTT. Translation: CASSLEDRATGELFF.

The chain couples TRBV10-3 to TRBJ1-5; D is unclear. V lost 3 bases, J lost 2 bases, and 14 bases lay in between. The CDR3 sequence is 16 residues long. Per the germline V gene, CDR1 is ENHRY and CDR2 is SYGVKD. Here the CDR3 reads CAISDPTVVGNQPQHF. DNA for the CDR3: TGTGCCATCAGTGACCCAACAGTGGTGGGCAATCAGCCCCAGCATTTT.

This chain uses TRBV28 with TRBJ1-1; D not resolved. CDR3 length: 15 residues. Germline CDR1 reads MDHEN; CDR2 reads SYDVKM. With 6 bases removed from V and 0 bases from J, the gap between germline ends came to 14 bases. CDR3 bases: TGTGCCAGCAGCCTCCCGCACACTATGAACACTGAAGCTTTCTTT. Translating gives CASSLPHTMNTEAFF. Full variable domain (remainder filled in from reference TRBV28 and TRBJ1-1): DVKVTQSSRYLVKRTGEKVFLECVQDMDHENMFWYRQDPGLGLRLIYFSYDVKMKEKGDIPEGYSVSREKKERFSLILESASTNQTSMYLCASSLPHTMNTEAFFGQGTRLTVV.

The V gene is TRBV10-1, the J gene TRBJ2-7; D might be TRBD1 or TRBD2, each matching 5 bases. The germline V gene has CDR1 WNHNN and CDR2 SYGVQD (reference sequence). This CDR3 contains 19 residues. The V and J ends lost 8 bases and 1 base respectively, with 30 bases between them. Written as DNA, the CDR3 is TGCGCCAGCCCCGGTAGGGACGGCCGACACTCCCACCCTTCCTACGAGCAGTACTTC. The encoded protein is CASPGRDGRHSHPSYEQYF.

The chain recombines TRBV9 with TRBJ2-7; 9 bases are a match to TRBD1. The germline CDR1 and CDR2 sequences are SGDLS and YYNGEE. The CDR3 has 12 amino acids. Unmatched junction bases numbered 1, after V lost 3 bases and J lost 6 bases. The CDR3 spells CASSATGGEQYF. CDR3 sequence (DNA): TGTGCCAGCAGCGCGACAGGGGGCGAGCAGTACTTC.

The CDR3 is CASSDWLGSNQPQHF. The DNA for the CDR3 is TGTGCCAGCAGTGACTGGTTGGGAAGCAATCAGCCCCAGCATTTT. The rearrangement uses TRBV2 and TRBJ1-5; D gene ambiguous. The CDR3 length is 15 residues. Germline CDR1 is SNHLY and CDR2 is FYNNEI. V shed 3 bases and J shed 1 base, with 10 bases lying between them. Together with reference TRBV2 and TRBJ1-5, the CDR3 gives the full variable domain: EPEVTQTPSHQVTQMGQEVILRCVPISNHLYFYWYRQILGQKVEFLVSFYNNEISEKSEIFDDQFSVERPDGSNFTLKIRSTKLEDSAMYFCASSDWLGSNQPQHFGDGTRLSIL.

This chain connects TRBV10-2 to TRBJ1-6, with D hard to call. The germline V gene encodes CDR1 WSHSY and CDR2 SAAADI. The CDR3 loop spans 13 amino acids. Trimming pared 3 bases from V and 10 bases from J, leaving 10 bases between. In DNA form, the CDR3 reads TGCGCCAGCAGTGAAGGGAACGAGTCACCCCTCCACTTT. Its protein product is CASSEGNESPLHF.

As regards this clone: Other DNA sequences in the sample encode the same CDR3. This chain links TRBV2 with TRBJ2-7; weak D call: TRBD1 (5 bases). Trimming shortened V by 2 bases and J by 4 bases, and 6 bases separated the two germline ends. CDR3 length: 12 amino acids. Germline V gene lookup returns CDR1 SNHLY and CDR2 FYNNEI. In nucleotides, the CDR3 is TGTGCCAGCAGTGAACAGGGATACGAGCAGTACTTC. It codes for CASSEQGYEQYF.